These T cell receptor beta chains were read from a single sample in a study of cytomegalovirus exposure and HLA in healthy donors. Data came from immunoSEQ multiplex PCR; TCRdb stores just in-frame clones and leaves some out. This sample carries 95,000 to 100,000 clones, approximately 77% of them seen once, and the ten largest clones take approximately 7.7%. What was sequenced was PBMCs. The source is a female donor in good health and CMV-seronegative. Each CDR3 is given with its conserved first and last residue. A D gene is named only where the DNA matches it firmly. Only part of the rows carry a size: once, few, many, or a class if the clone is expanded.

clone size: NA
D gene: TRBD2
V gene: TRBV30
J gene: TRBJ2-7
CDR3 protein: CAWSDLAGVEEQYF
CDR3 DNA: TGTGCCTGGAGTGATCTAGCGGGAGTTGAGGAGCAGTACTTC

clone size: NA
D gene: TRBD1
V gene: TRBV6-1
J gene: TRBJ1-5
CDR3 protein: CASSELGRGTSNQPQHF
CDR3 DNA: TGTGCCAGCAGTGAACTGGGCAGGGGGACAAGCAATCAGCCCCAGCATTTT

clone size: NA
D gene: TRBD1
V gene: TRBV30
J gene: TRBJ1-1
CDR3 protein: CACGQGMNTEAFF
CDR3 DNA: TGTGCCTGTGGACAGGGAATGAACACTGAAGCTTTCTTT

clone size: NA
D gene: TRBD2
V gene: TRBV6-5
J gene: TRBJ2-7
CDR3 protein: CASIDSGNPYEQYF
CDR3 DNA: TGTGCCAGCATCGACAGCGGGAACCCCTACGAGCAGTACTTC

clone size: NA
D gene: NA
V gene: TRBV7-2
J gene: TRBJ2-7
CDR3 protein: CASSLVQVPSYEQYF
CDR3 DNA: TGTGCCAGCAGCTTAGTTCAGGTGCCCTCCTACGAGCAGTACTTC

clone size: NA
D gene: TRBD1
V gene: TRBV28
J gene: TRBJ1-2
CDR3 protein: CASSSPDRVVGYTF
CDR3 DNA: TGTGCCAGCAGCTCTCCCGACAGGGTTGTTGGCTACACCTTC

clone size: NA
D gene: TRBD1
V gene: TRBV5-1
J gene: TRBJ2-2
CDR3 protein: CASSLAGTGRFGGANTGELFF
CDR3 DNA: TGCGCCAGCAGCTTGGCCGGGACAGGGAGGTTCGGAGGGGCGAACACCGGGGAGCTGTTTTTT

clone size: NA
D gene: TRBD1
V gene: TRBV7-9
J gene: TRBJ2-7
CDR3 protein: CASSSPGQGTYEQYF
CDR3 DNA: TGTGCCAGCAGCTCCCCGGGACAGGGGACTTACGAGCAGTACTTC

clone size: NA
D gene: NA
V gene: TRBV30
J gene: TRBJ1-5
CDR3 protein: CAWSRREGVFNQPQHF
CDR3 DNA: TGTGCCTGGAGTCGTCGGGAGGGCGTTTTCAATCAGCCCCAGCATTTT

clone size: NA
D gene: TRBD1
V gene: TRBV28
J gene: TRBJ1-2
CDR3 protein: CASSPTGAYGYTF
CDR3 DNA: TGTGCCAGCAGCCCGACAGGGGCCTATGGCTACACCTTC

clone size: few
D gene: TRBD2
V gene: TRBV6-5
J gene: TRBJ2-7
CDR3 protein: CASSYGTGGGYEQYF
CDR3 DNA: TGTGCCAGCAGTTACGGAACGGGAGGCGGTTACGAGCAGTACTTC

clone size: NA
D gene: NA
V gene: TRBV7-3
J gene: TRBJ2-2
CDR3 protein: CASSYGINTGELFF
CDR3 DNA: TGTGCCAGCAGCTACGGGATTAACACCGGGGAGCTGTTTTTT

clone size: NA
D gene: NA
V gene: TRBV7-9
J gene: TRBJ1-6
CDR3 protein: CASSLYRTYNSPLHF
CDR3 DNA: TGTGCCAGCAGCTTGTACAGGACGTATAATTCACCCCTCCACTTT

clone size: NA
D gene: TRBD1
V gene: TRBV5-1
J gene: TRBJ1-2
CDR3 protein: CASSLNGQGILGLGYTF
CDR3 DNA: TGCGCCAGCAGCTTGAATGGACAGGGTATTTTAGGGTTGGGCTACACCTTC

clone size: NA
D gene: TRBD1
V gene: TRBV27
J gene: TRBJ1-2
CDR3 protein: CASSQKGTVGNYGYTF
CDR3 DNA: TGTGCCAGCAGTCAAAAAGGGACAGTCGGTAACTATGGCTACACCTTC

clone size: few
D gene: TRBD2
V gene: TRBV30
J gene: TRBJ2-5
CDR3 protein: CAWAGGRETQYF
CDR3 DNA: TGTGCCTGGGCGGGGGGCAGGGAGACCCAGTACTTC

clone size: NA
D gene: NA
V gene: TRBV25-1
J gene: TRBJ2-3
CDR3 protein: CASRGGTQYF
CDR3 DNA: TGTGCCAGCAGGGGGGGTACGCAGTATTTT

clone size: NA
D gene: NA
V gene: TRBV4-3
J gene: TRBJ2-5
CDR3 protein: CASSHASTWEETQYF
CDR3 DNA: TGCGCCAGCAGCCATGCCTCGACATGGGAAGAGACCCAGTACTTC

clone size: NA
D gene: NA
V gene: TRBV15
J gene: TRBJ1-2
CDR3 protein: CATSRDRANYGYTF
CDR3 DNA: TGTGCCACCAGCAGAGACAGGGCAAACTATGGCTACACCTTC

clone size: NA
D gene: TRBD1
V gene: TRBV7-2
J gene: TRBJ1-1
CDR3 protein: CASSLATLGQGREAFF
CDR3 DNA: TGTGCCAGCAGCTTAGCGACCTTAGGACAGGGGAGAGAAGCTTTCTTT

clone size: once
D gene: TRBD1
V gene: TRBV5-1
J gene: TRBJ2-4
CDR3 protein: CASSQTGARGNIQYF
CDR3 DNA: TGCGCCAGCAGCCAGACAGGGGCGAGAGGAAACATTCAGTACTTC

clone size: NA
D gene: NA
V gene: TRBV30
J gene: TRBJ2-7
CDR3 protein: CAWSATGNEQYF
CDR3 DNA: TGTGCCTGGAGCGCAACAGGGAACGAGCAGTACTTC

clone size: NA
D gene: TRBD1
V gene: TRBV4-3
J gene: TRBJ1-2
CDR3 protein: CASSQDAARGQNYGYTF
CDR3 DNA: TGCGCCAGCAGCCAAGATGCTGCGAGGGGGCAGAACTATGGCTACACCTTC

clone size: once
D gene: TRBD1
V gene: TRBV5-4
J gene: TRBJ1-2
CDR3 protein: CASSSPDRGRYGYTF
CDR3 DNA: TGTGCCAGCAGCTCCCCGGACAGGGGCCGATATGGCTACACCTTC

clone size: NA
D gene: NA
V gene: TRBV5-1
J gene: TRBJ1-4
CDR3 protein: CASSLPGGTNEKLFF
CDR3 DNA: TGCGCCAGCAGCTTACCGGGGGGGACAAATGAAAAACTGTTTTTT

clone size: once
D gene: NA
V gene: TRBV7-2
J gene: TRBJ2-5
CDR3 protein: CASSLGLGGIYETQYF
CDR3 DNA: TGTGCCAGCAGCCTCGGACTAGGGGGAATATATGAGACCCAGTACTTC